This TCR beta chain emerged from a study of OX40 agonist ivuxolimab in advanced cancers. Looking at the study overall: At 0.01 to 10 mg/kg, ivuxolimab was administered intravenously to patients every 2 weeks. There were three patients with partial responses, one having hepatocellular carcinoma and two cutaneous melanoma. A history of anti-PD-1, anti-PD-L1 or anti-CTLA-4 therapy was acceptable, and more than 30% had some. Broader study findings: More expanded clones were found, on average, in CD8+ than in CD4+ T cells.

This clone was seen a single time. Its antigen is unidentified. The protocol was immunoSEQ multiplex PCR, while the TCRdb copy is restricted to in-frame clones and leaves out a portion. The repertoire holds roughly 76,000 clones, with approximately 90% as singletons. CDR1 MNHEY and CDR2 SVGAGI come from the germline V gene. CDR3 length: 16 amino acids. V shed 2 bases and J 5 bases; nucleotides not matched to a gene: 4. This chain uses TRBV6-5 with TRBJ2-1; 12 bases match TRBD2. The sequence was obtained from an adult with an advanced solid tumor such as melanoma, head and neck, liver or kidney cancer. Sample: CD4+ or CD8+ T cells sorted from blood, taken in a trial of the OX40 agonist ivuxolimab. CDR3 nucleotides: TGTGCCAGCAGTTACAAGACTAGCGGGGGCCACAATGAGCAGTTCTTC. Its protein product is CASSYKTSGGHNEQFF.